This TCR beta chain appears in the sequencing data of a study of early T cells in non-severe SARS-CoV-2 infection (dated by TCRdb to the early 2020s). For context, the study as a whole: Bulk RNA from unsorted whole blood was used for TCR sequencing, so alpha and beta chains could not be paired.

The protocol used for the library was 5' RACE. Sequencing instrument: NextSeq 500. To correct for sequencing error and PCR bias, the TCR library protocol tagged individual cDNA molecules with unique molecular identifiers. Both TCR alpha and beta chains were sequenced, and tight co-correlation was observed between alpha and beta sequence abundances in each sample. The published analysis was carried out like this. V gene, J gene and CDR3 annotation of TCR sequences was performed with Decombinator V4. Expanded TCRs were defined as changing significantly between any two time points under a Poisson model with p below 0.0001. TCR abundances were normalised to the total number of TCRs sequenced per sample and were expressed as counts per million. VDJdb, accessed 1 November 2021, was searched for CMV, EBV and SARS-CoV-2 annotated TCRs, excluding TCRs annotated for multiple antigens. TCRdb trimmed the raw reads at Q25, called clones with MiXCR and kept productive beta chains. Every distinct CDR3 protein forms one entry, paired with its most common genes and DNA. The V and J calls here are based on TCRdb, not the publication. The sample records about 90,000 distinct CDR3 sequences, about 12% of which are singletons. The top ten hold approximately 4.7% of the sample.

On this clonotype itself: Its antigen is unknown. Nothing much larger sits one base from this clone, and base qualities are not available.

The study was a case-control design nested within a healthcare worker cohort in London, UK, with weekly nasopharyngeal swab PCR tests and blood sampling. Healthcare workers were recruited during the week of the UK lockdown, between 23 and 31 March 2020, and followed weekly for up to roughly 15 weeks. General conclusions and limits of the study: VDJdb matching was skewed toward anti-spike CD8 responses, so virus-specific expansions were likely underestimated and private and CD4 specificities were missed.

The sequence derives from an adult who was a healthcare worker with PCR-confirmed SARS-CoV-2 infection or an uninfected control (not recorded which). Sample: whole blood, taken at baseline.

Here is the DNA: TGTGCCAGCAGCTCTCTCGGCGGGGGGCGATACAATGAGCAGTTCTTC. Its protein reads: CASSSLGGGRYNEQFF. The V gene is TRBV11-3 and the J gene is TRBJ2-1, with 8 bases matching TRBD2. CDR1 and CDR2 were assigned from the germline V gene as SGHNT and YENEEA. The CDR3 holds 16 amino acids from the cysteine to the phenylalanine. The only DNA kept is the CDR3, 48 bases in frame from the first base. V is trimmed back by 4 bases and J by 4 bases, and the junction contains 9 bases that no gene match accounts for. The full variable domain, completed from the reference TRBV11-3 and TRBJ2-1 proteins outside the CDR3, reads EAGVVQSPRYKIIEKKQPVAFWCNPISGHNTLYWYLQNLGQGPELLIRYENEEAVDDSQLPKDRFSAERLKGVDSTLKIQPAELGDSAVYLCASSSLGGGRYNEQFFGPGTRLTVL.